Listed here is a single T cell receptor (beta chain). Antigen specificity is unknown. The sample comes from a study of CD8+ T cells in alopecia areata. Turning to the study itself: Treatment comprised oral tofacitinib, 5 to 10 mg twice daily, in treated patients. Treated patients received severity scores based on the percentage of scalp area affected. Findings and caveats of the study: Scalp clonality dropped significantly under tofacitinib, as did expanded CD8+ top-100 clones. Because of a solitary nonresponder, the connection of baseline CD8+ expansion to response stays uncertain.

The CDR3 extends over 13 amino acids. Trimming stripped 5 bases from V and 6 bases from J, with 13 bases between. Looked up from germline, CDR1 is SGHVS and CDR2 is FNYEAQ. Documented treatment: oral pan-JAK inhibitor, 5-10 mg twice daily. cDNA serving as the sequencing template came from extracted, reverse transcribed RNA. Profiled with immunoSEQ multiplex PCR; TCRdb holds only in-frame clones, not every one. The sample has about 150,000 clones, about three fifths seen once; the top ten hold about 0.94%. The clonotype comes from a human donor with alopecia areata. J is TRBJ1-1 and V is TRBV7-6; D unclear. This material consisted of CD4+ T cells sorted from blood, taken at week 4, from a patient treated with tofacitinib. CDR3 nucleotide sequence: TGTGCCAGCAGCCCCTTATCGTGGGCTGAAGCTTTCTTT. It encodes CASSPLSWAEAFF.